This TCR beta chain was identified during a study of shared clonotypes between healthy human individuals. Germline-derived CDR1 and CDR2 are SNHLY and FYNNEI. The CDR3 consists of 14 residues. The V segment lost 5 bases and the J segment 7 bases; nucleotides outside the gene matches: 9. As originally analysed: ImmunoSEQ yielded junction-only sequences lacking quality scores, so filtering differed. Some clones are missing from TCRdb's copy, which holds only in-frame ones; the method was immunoSEQ multiplex PCR. From that table come the V and J calls and clone size; the DNA was used to work out D and trimming. The sample shows millions of clones, around nine tenths of them seen only once.

The sequence came from a man between 18 and 35 years old in good health. The rearrangement links TRBV2 to TRBJ2-7, with TRBD1 matching 9 bases. The specimen was naive CD4+ T cells sorted from blood. Subset given: CD45RA+ positively selected. This chain's CDR3 is CASSRTGASREQYF. CDR3 nucleotide sequence: TGTGCCAGCAGTCGGACAGGGGCGTCTAGAGAGCAGTACTTC. The complete variable domain, with remaining parts taken from reference TRBV2 and TRBJ2-7, reads EPEVTQTPSHQVTQMGQEVILRCVPISNHLYFYWYRQILGQKVEFLVSFYNNEISEKSEIFDDQFSVERPDGSNFTLKIRSTKLEDSAMYFCASSRTGASREQYFGPGTRLTVT.